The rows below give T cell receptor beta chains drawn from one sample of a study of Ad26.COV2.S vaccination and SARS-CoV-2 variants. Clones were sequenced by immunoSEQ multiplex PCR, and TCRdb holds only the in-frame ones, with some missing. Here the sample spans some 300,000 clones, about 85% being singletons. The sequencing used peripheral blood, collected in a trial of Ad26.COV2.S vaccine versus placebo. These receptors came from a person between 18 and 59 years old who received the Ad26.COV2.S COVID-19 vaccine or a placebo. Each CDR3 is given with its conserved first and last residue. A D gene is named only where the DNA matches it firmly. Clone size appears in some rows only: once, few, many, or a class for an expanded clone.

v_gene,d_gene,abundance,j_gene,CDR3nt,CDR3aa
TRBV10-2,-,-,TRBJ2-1,TGCGCCAGCAGTGAGACTGCTTACAATGAGCAGTTCTTC,CASSETAYNEQFF
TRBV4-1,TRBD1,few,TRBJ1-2,TGCGCCAGCAGCCTTGGACAGGGAGCTAACTATGGCTACACCTTC,CASSLGQGANYGYTF
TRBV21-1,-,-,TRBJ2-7,TGTGCCAGCGTTCAGGTCCAGGGACAAGGCGGGTTCCACGAGCAGTACTTC,CASVQVQGQGGFHEQYF
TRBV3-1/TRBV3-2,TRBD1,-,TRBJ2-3,TGTGCCAGCAGCCTTGCCGGGACAGGGTCAGCAGATACGCAGTATTTT,CASSLAGTGSADTQYF
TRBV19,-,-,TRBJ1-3,TGTGCCAGTGCACAGGGTACTGGAAACACCATATATTTT,CASAQGTGNTIYF
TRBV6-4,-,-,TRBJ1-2,TGTGCCAGCAGTTTGACTTCGGGGGGTTATGGCTACACCTTC,CASSLTSGGYGYTF
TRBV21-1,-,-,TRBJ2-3,TGTGCCAGCAGCAAATTGGGTCCTAGCACAGATACGCAGTATTTT,CASSKLGPSTDTQYF
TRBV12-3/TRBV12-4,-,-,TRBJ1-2,TGTGCCAGCAAGAGGGGTAACTATGGCTACACCTTC,CASKRGNYGYTF
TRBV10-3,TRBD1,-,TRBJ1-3,TGTGCCATCAGTGGGACAGGGCTCTCTGGAAACACCATATATTTT,CAISGTGLSGNTIYF
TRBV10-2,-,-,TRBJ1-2,TGCGCCACCCAGGACCCCGCAGGGAGGATGAATGGCTACACCTTC,CATQDPAGRMNGYTF
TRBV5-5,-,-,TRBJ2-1,TGTGCCAGCAGCTTGTCAATCGGCAGCTCCTACAATGAGCAGTTCTTC,CASSLSIGSSYNEQFF
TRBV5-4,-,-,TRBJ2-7,TGTGCCAGCAGCTTGGAGAGGAGCTCCTACGAGCAGTACTTC,CASSLERSSYEQYF
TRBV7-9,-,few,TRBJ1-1,TGTGCCAGCAGCTTACCATCTACTTCAGGGGAGGGATTGACTGAAGCTTTCTTT,CASSLPSTSGEGLTEAFF
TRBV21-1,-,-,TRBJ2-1,TGTGCCGGACGGGGGGCCGACAATGAGCAGTTCTTC,CAGRGADNEQFF
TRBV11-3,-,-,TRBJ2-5,TGTGCCAGCACCTCAGGGTCGGAGACCCAGTACTTC,CASTSGSETQYF
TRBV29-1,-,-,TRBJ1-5,TGCAGCGTTGGAGGTAACAATCAGCCCCAGCATTTT,CSVGGNNQPQHF
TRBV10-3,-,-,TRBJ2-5,TGTGCCATCAGTGAGTCAAGGACAGCCCAAGAGACCCAGTACTTC,CAISESRTAQETQYF
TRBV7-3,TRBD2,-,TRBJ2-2,TGTGCCAGCAGCCGGACTAGCCCCGGGGAGCTGTTTTTT,CASSRTSPGELFF
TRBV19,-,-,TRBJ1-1,TGTGCCAGTACCCCACCGGGACTGCTCACTGAAGCTTTCTTT,CASTPPGLLTEAFF
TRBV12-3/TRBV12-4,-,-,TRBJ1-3,TGTGCCAGCAGGGAGCAAACTGGAAACACCATATATTTT,CASREQTGNTIYF
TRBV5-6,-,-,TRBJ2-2,TGTGCCAGCAGCTTAATGTCTCAGGCGAACACCGGGGAGCTGTTTTTT,CASSLMSQANTGELFF
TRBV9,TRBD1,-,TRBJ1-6,TGTGCCAGCAGCGGGTCAGGGGGTTCGAATTCACCCCTCCACTTT,CASSGSGGSNSPLHF
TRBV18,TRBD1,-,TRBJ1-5,TGTGCCAGCCAAGGACAGGGCGGCAATCAGCCCCAGCATTTT,CASQGQGGNQPQHF
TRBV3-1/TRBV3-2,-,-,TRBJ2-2,TGTGCCAGCAGCCAACCTAACGGGACACTGAACACCGGGGAGCTGTTTTTT,CASSQPNGTLNTGELFF
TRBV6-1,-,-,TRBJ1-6,TGTGCCAGCAGTGAATTAAAAGGGGGAAATTCACCCCTCCACTTT,CASSELKGGNSPLHF
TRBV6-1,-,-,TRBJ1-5,TGTGCCAGCAGCGAAGCTAGCAATCAGCCCCAGCATTTT,CASSEASNQPQHF
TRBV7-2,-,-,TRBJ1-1,TGTGCCAGCAGCCTTTACACTGAAGCTTTCTTT,CASSLYTEAFF
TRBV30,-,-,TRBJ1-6,TGTGCCTGGAGTGAACACTCCCCCGTCTCCTATAATTCACCCCTCCACTTT,CAWSEHSPVSYNSPLHF